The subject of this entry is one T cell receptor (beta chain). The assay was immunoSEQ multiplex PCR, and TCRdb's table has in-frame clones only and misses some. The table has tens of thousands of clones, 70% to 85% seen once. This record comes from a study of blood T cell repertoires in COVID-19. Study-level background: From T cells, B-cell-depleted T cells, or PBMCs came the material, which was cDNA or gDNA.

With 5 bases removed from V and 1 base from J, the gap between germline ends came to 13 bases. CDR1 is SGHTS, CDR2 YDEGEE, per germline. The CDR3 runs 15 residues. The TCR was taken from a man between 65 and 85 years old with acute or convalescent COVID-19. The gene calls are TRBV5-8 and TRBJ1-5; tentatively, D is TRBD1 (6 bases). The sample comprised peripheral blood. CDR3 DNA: TGTGCCAGCAGGCGTGGACAGACGAGCAATCAGCCCCAGCATTTT. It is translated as CASRRGQTSNQPQHF.